This T cell receptor (beta chain) was captured by sequencing in a study of T cell repertoires in cytomegalovirus infection. Overall study context: Matching HLA type and CMV infection were both indicated by public TCR beta signatures.

V dropped 0 bases and J dropped 7 bases, with 7 bases sitting between them. The CDR3 is made up of 13 amino acids. CDR1 is DFQATT, CDR2 SNEGSKA, per germline (reference sequence). In regard to this clonotype: Its antigen is not known.

Findings and caveats of the study: Dominating the ex vivo response were HLA-C-restricted CMV-specific TCR beta clonotypes.

Each CDR3 protein is one row after TCRdb ran MiXCR on the reads. The sample includes hundreds of thousands of distinct CDR3 sequences, about 33% of them seen just once. The source is a human donor in good health (CMV status not recorded). Some clones in this sample may be carry-over from other donors' samples. The input for sequencing was cultured PBMCs, taken from culture after CMV antigen stimulation. The chain combines TRBV20-1 with TRBJ1-6; D is unresolved. The CDR3: CSAREDWNSPLHF. The DNA of the CDR3 is TGCAGTGCTAGAGAGGACTGGAATTCACCCCTCCACTTT.